This is a list of T cell receptor beta chains from one sample in a study of CD8+ T cells in alopecia areata. Clones were read by immunoSEQ multiplex PCR, and TCRdb kept only the in-frame ones, dropping some. The sample yields 100,000 to 130,000 clones, 50% to 60% seen once. Specimen: NKG2D-low CD8+ T cells sorted from blood. The receptors come from a human donor with alopecia areata. CDR3s include the opening cysteine and the closing phenylalanine or tryptophan. D genes are given only for firm matches. Expanded clones are given a class, and other clones once, few, many or no size at all.

CDR3,DNA,D,J,V,size,length
CASSLKAGGPYNEQFF,TGTGCCAGCAGCTTAAAGGCCGGAGGGCCTTACAATGAGCAGTTCTTC,NA,TRBJ2-1,TRBV7-9,NA,16
CASSLGQDEQYF,TGTGCCAGCAGCTTAGGACAGGACGAGCAGTACTTC,NA,TRBJ2-7,TRBV13,NA,12
CASRQTGREQYF,TGTGCCAGCAGACAGACAGGTCGCGAGCAGTACTTC,NA,TRBJ2-7,TRBV2,NA,12
CASSSLGDQPQHF,TGTGCCAGCAGCTCCTTGGGTGATCAGCCCCAGCATTTT,NA,TRBJ1-5,TRBV7-2,NA,13
CASRWHGDTSTDTQYF,TGTGCCAGCAGGTGGCATGGGGATACTAGCACAGATACGCAGTATTTT,NA,TRBJ2-3,TRBV27,NA,16
CASSFDSTGGDEQFF,TGTGCCAGCAGCTTTGATTCGACAGGGGGGGATGAGCAGTTCTTC,TRBD1,TRBJ2-1,TRBV11-2,NA,15
CASSQGYGAYEQYF,TGTGCCAGCAGCCAAGGGTACGGAGCCTACGAGCAGTACTTC,NA,TRBJ2-7,TRBV4-2,NA,14
CASSLEREGTDTQYF,TGTGCCAGCAGTTTGGAGCGGGAGGGCACAGATACGCAGTATTTT,TRBD2,TRBJ2-3,TRBV27,NA,15
CASSPLGLAGFQSYEQYF,TGTGCCAGCAGCCCTCTAGGGCTAGCGGGATTTCAGTCCTACGAGCAGTACTTC,TRBD2,TRBJ2-7,TRBV4-2,NA,18
CASSVGDYRESTEAFF,TGCGCCAGCAGCGTTGGAGATTACAGGGAGAGCACTGAAGCTTTCTTT,NA,TRBJ1-1,TRBV5-1,NA,16
CASSLGAGNPNRFF,TGTGCCAGCAGTTTGGGAGCCGGGAACCCCAACCGGTTCTTC,NA,TRBJ2-1,TRBV27,few,14
CASSLGGQSYEQYF,TGTGCCAGCAGTTTAGGGGGACAGTCCTACGAGCAGTACTTC,TRBD1,TRBJ2-7,TRBV27,NA,14
CASASGSLNEQFF,TGTGCCAGCGCTAGCGGGAGTCTAAATGAGCAGTTCTTC,TRBD2,TRBJ2-1,TRBV7-8,NA,13
CASSERGLGRLSAYEQYF,TGTGCCAGCAGTGAAAGGGGACTGGGGCGGCTATCCGCCTACGAGCAGTACTTC,NA,TRBJ2-7,TRBV6-1,NA,18
CASSFHSYEQYF,TGCGCCAGCAGCTTCCACTCCTACGAGCAGTACTTC,NA,TRBJ2-7,TRBV5-1,NA,12
CASSYSSNMNTEAFF,TGTGCCAGCAGTTACTCGTCCAACATGAACACTGAAGCTTTCTTT,NA,TRBJ1-1,TRBV6-5,NA,15
CASIGGMETQYF,TGTGCCAGCATCGGGGGAATGGAGACCCAGTACTTC,NA,TRBJ2-5,TRBV2,NA,12
CASSHGGLNTEAFF,TGTGCCAGCAGTCATGGGGGGTTGAACACTGAAGCTTTCTTT,NA,TRBJ1-1,TRBV6-5,NA,14
CASSVGGGDPEAFF,TGTGCCAGCAGCGTAGGCGGGGGCGACCCTGAAGCTTTCTTT,NA,TRBJ1-1,TRBV9,NA,14
CASSSKTGGRRQETQYF,TGTGCCAGCAGTTCTAAGACAGGGGGCCGAAGACAAGAGACCCAGTACTTC,TRBD1,TRBJ2-5,TRBV28,NA,17
CASSRAGEGITQPQHF,TGTGCCAGCAGTCGTGCGGGTGAGGGGATTACTCAGCCCCAGCATTTT,NA,TRBJ1-5,TRBV28,few,16
CASTWGASSYNEQFF,TGTGCCAGCACCTGGGGGGCCAGCTCCTACAATGAGCAGTTCTTC,NA,TRBJ2-1,TRBV5-6,NA,15
CASSFWDRETEAFF,TGTGCCAGCAGCTTCTGGGACAGGGAAACTGAAGCTTTCTTT,TRBD1,TRBJ1-1,TRBV13,NA,14
CASRSGQGPQDIQYF,TGTGCCAGCAGATCGGGACAGGGGCCCCAGGACATTCAGTACTTC,TRBD1,TRBJ2-4,TRBV28,NA,15
CAWSGADEQFF,TGTGCCTGGAGTGGTGCGGATGAGCAGTTCTTC,NA,TRBJ2-1,TRBV30,NA,11
CASSLFSPDTQYF,TGTGCCAGCAGTTTATTTAGTCCAGATACGCAGTATTTT,NA,TRBJ2-3,TRBV27,NA,13
CSDVDNTEAFF,TGCAGCGACGTGGATAACACTGAAGCTTTCTTT,NA,TRBJ1-1,TRBV29-1,NA,11
CASTFRIFPYNEQFF,TGTGCCAGCACCTTTCGGATCTTCCCCTACAATGAGCAGTTCTTC,NA,TRBJ2-1,TRBV28,NA,15
CASSVQDSPTDTQYF,TGTGCCAGCAGCGTACAAGACTCCCCCACAGATACGCAGTATTTT,NA,TRBJ2-3,TRBV9,NA,15
CASSANSYEQYF,TGTGCCAGCAGCGCTAACTCCTACGAGCAGTACTTC,NA,TRBJ2-7,TRBV9,few,12
CASSSGTDPGYTF,TGTGCCAGCAGCTCTGGGACAGACCCTGGCTACACCTTC,TRBD1,TRBJ1-2,TRBV13,NA,13
CASKRTGLNTEAFF,TGTGCCAGCAAAAGGACGGGCCTGAACACTGAAGCTTTCTTT,NA,TRBJ1-1,TRBV11-2,few,14
CATSPGLAEPLSTDTQYF,TGTGCCACCAGCCCAGGACTAGCGGAGCCCCTTAGCACAGATACGCAGTATTTT,TRBD2,TRBJ2-3,TRBV15,NA,18
CASSQVGGTEAFF,TGCGCCAGCAGCCAAGTTGGGGGCACTGAAGCTTTCTTT,NA,TRBJ1-1,TRBV4-1,few,13
CASSLTSAREQFF,TGTGCCAGCAGTCTGACTAGCGCACGGGAACAGTTCTTC,TRBD2,TRBJ2-1,TRBV2,few,13
CAWKNGGGTTEAFF,TGTGCCTGGAAGAACGGGGGTGGTACGACTGAAGCTTTCTTT,NA,TRBJ1-1,TRBV30,NA,14
CASSFRLAETDTQYF,TGCGCCAGCAGCTTTAGGCTAGCGGAAACAGATACGCAGTATTTT,TRBD2,TRBJ2-3,TRBV5-1,few,15
CASSFDIGYEQYF,TGTGCCAGCAGCTTCGACATTGGCTACGAGCAGTACTTC,NA,TRBJ2-7,TRBV7-8,few,13
CASSLAGVSYNEQFF,TGTGCCAGCAGCTTGGCGGGAGTCTCCTACAATGAGCAGTTCTTC,TRBD2,TRBJ2-1,TRBV7-2,NA,15
CASSLTSGRRSDTQYF,TGTGCCAGCAGTTTAACTAGCGGGAGACGCTCAGATACGCAGTATTTT,TRBD2,TRBJ2-3,TRBV27,NA,16
CASSQVERSKETQYF,TGCGCCAGCAGCCAAGTTGAAAGGAGTAAAGAGACCCAGTACTTC,NA,TRBJ2-5,TRBV4-1,NA,15
CASSLGGGTYEQYF,TGTGCCAGCAGCTTAGGAGGGGGCACCTACGAGCAGTACTTC,TRBD1,TRBJ2-7,TRBV11-2,few,14
CASSPVRSGWQETQYF,TGTGCCAGCAGCCCCGTCCGGTCAGGGTGGCAAGAGACCCAGTACTTC,NA,TRBJ2-5,TRBV11-2,NA,16
CASSRTSGRLQFF,TGTGCCAGCAGCCGGACTAGCGGGAGGTTACAGTTCTTC,TRBD2,TRBJ2-1,TRBV6-5,few,13
CASSLSFTDTQYF,TGTGCCAGCAGTTTATCCTTCACAGATACGCAGTATTTT,NA,TRBJ2-3,TRBV27,NA,13